This TCR beta chain was documented in a study of blood T cell repertoires in COVID-19. Study as a whole: Both acute and convalescent COVID-19 samples were obtained from the United States, Italy and Spain.

Authors' processing steps: How many nucleated cells were present was estimated from reference gene primer amplification. The table came from immunoSEQ multiplex PCR; TCRdb's copy has only in-frame clones and leaves some out. The V and J calls and clone size were taken over from that table, and D and trimming were inferred from the DNA. The repertoire holds fewer than 300,000 clones, 88% seen once, with 0.99% in the top ten. The sequenced sample was peripheral blood. This TCR derives from a woman aged 40 to 50 who had recovered from COVID-19.

The CDR3 protein is CASSARVSANYGYTF. The CDR3, as DNA: TGTGCCAGCAGTGCCAGGGTGTCGGCGAACTATGGCTACACCTTC. The V and J genes are TRBV27 and TRBJ1-2; D possibly corresponds to TRBD1 (5 bases). The CDR3 covers 15 residues. The germline CDR1 and CDR2 sequences are MNHEY and SMNVEV (reference sequence). V was trimmed by 5 bases and J by 2 bases, leaving 15 bases between them.